The rows below give T cell receptor beta chains drawn from one sample of a study of T cell responses to AZD1222 COVID-19 vaccine. Produced via immunoSEQ multiplex PCR; TCRdb's table is partial and in-frame only. Seen here are roughly 100,000 clones, 90% to 95% observed once, and the top ten hold 45%. The sample here was peripheral blood, taken on day 0 of AZD1222 vaccination. The source is an adult in good health. CDR3s include the opening cysteine and the closing phenylalanine or tryptophan. D genes are given only for firm matches. Some rows mark clone size as missing; the rest say once, few, many or name a class of expanded clone.

cdr3_nt: TGTGCCAGCAGCTTAGCGGGCCAAGGCGGGGGAGGCACCTACGAGCAGTACTTC
cdr3_aa: CASSLAGQGGGGTYEQYF
clone_size: NA
d_call: TRBD2
v_call: TRBV7-8
j_call: TRBJ2-7

cdr3_nt: TGTGCCAGCAGCTCACCGTACACGAGAAGCACCGGGGAGCTGTTTTTT
cdr3_aa: CASSSPYTRSTGELFF
clone_size: NA
d_call: NA
v_call: TRBV3-1/TRBV3-2
j_call: TRBJ2-2

cdr3_nt: TGCGCCAGCTCTCTAGTGGCCGCGGGGATCTCCGAGCAGTACTTC
cdr3_aa: CASSLVAAGISEQYF
clone_size: NA
d_call: NA
v_call: TRBV4-3
j_call: TRBJ2-7

cdr3_nt: TGTGCCAGCAGCTCTCAGGGATTCTATGGCTACACCTTC
cdr3_aa: CASSSQGFYGYTF
clone_size: NA
d_call: NA
v_call: TRBV6-5
j_call: TRBJ1-2

cdr3_nt: TGTGCCAGCTCACCATTAGCGAGTGCCACCGGGGAGCTGTTTTTT
cdr3_aa: CASSPLASATGELFF
clone_size: NA
d_call: NA
v_call: TRBV18
j_call: TRBJ2-2

cdr3_nt: TGTGCCAGCAGTTTGGCGGGAAATAGGGGCTACACCTTC
cdr3_aa: CASSLAGNRGYTF
clone_size: NA
d_call: NA
v_call: TRBV12-3/TRBV12-4
j_call: TRBJ1-2

cdr3_nt: TGTGCCAGCAGCTACCCACAGGGACGGGGCTACACCTTC
cdr3_aa: CASSYPQGRGYTF
clone_size: NA
d_call: NA
v_call: TRBV2
j_call: TRBJ1-2

cdr3_nt: TGTGCCAGCAGCGTGGGGCAGGGCTATGGCTACACCTTC
cdr3_aa: CASSVGQGYGYTF
clone_size: NA
d_call: NA
v_call: TRBV9
j_call: TRBJ1-2

cdr3_nt: TGTGCCAGCAGCCAAACTCCGGGGAGCTCCTACAATGAGCAGTTCTTC
cdr3_aa: CASSQTPGSSYNEQFF
clone_size: NA
d_call: NA
v_call: TRBV4-2
j_call: TRBJ2-1

cdr3_nt: TGTGCCAGCAGCCAAGTCCGGGGCCCAACTAATGAAAAACTGTTTTTT
cdr3_aa: CASSQVRGPTNEKLFF
clone_size: NA
d_call: NA
v_call: TRBV14
j_call: TRBJ1-4

cdr3_nt: TGTGCCAGCAGATATGGGACAGGGCGTGGGGGCTTTTACAATGAGCAGTTCTTC
cdr3_aa: CASRYGTGRGGFYNEQFF
clone_size: NA
d_call: TRBD1
v_call: TRBV3-1/TRBV3-2
j_call: TRBJ2-1

cdr3_nt: TGTGCCAGCAGCCCGACAGGGTCTTCACCCCTCCACTTT
cdr3_aa: CASSPTGSSPLHF
clone_size: once
d_call: TRBD1
v_call: TRBV7-2
j_call: TRBJ1-6

cdr3_nt: TGCGCCAGCAGCCAAGATAACAGTGACTATGGCTACACCTTC
cdr3_aa: CASSQDNSDYGYTF
clone_size: NA
d_call: NA
v_call: TRBV4-1
j_call: TRBJ1-2

cdr3_nt: TGTGCCAGCAGCTTAGCGGTGGTGTTCTCCTACAATGAGCAGTTCTTC
cdr3_aa: CASSLAVVFSYNEQFF
clone_size: NA
d_call: NA
v_call: TRBV7-2
j_call: TRBJ2-1

cdr3_nt: TGTGCCAGCAGCCTTCTCGGGACAGGGGAAACTGAAGCTTTCTTT
cdr3_aa: CASSLLGTGETEAFF
clone_size: few
d_call: TRBD1
v_call: TRBV6-5
j_call: TRBJ1-1

cdr3_nt: TGTGCCATCAGTGAATACGGGACGGGCACTGAAGCTTTCTTT
cdr3_aa: CAISEYGTGTEAFF
clone_size: NA
d_call: NA
v_call: TRBV10-3
j_call: TRBJ1-1

cdr3_nt: TGTGCCAGCAGCCCCCACAGGTCTGGAAACACCATATATTTT
cdr3_aa: CASSPHRSGNTIYF
clone_size: once
d_call: NA
v_call: TRBV7-2
j_call: TRBJ1-3

cdr3_nt: TGTGCCAGCAGCGTAGCCGGGGATCGTCTCGAGCAGTACTTC
cdr3_aa: CASSVAGDRLEQYF
clone_size: NA
d_call: NA
v_call: TRBV9
j_call: TRBJ2-7

cdr3_nt: TGTGCCAGCATCCCCGCTAGAGACAGGGGGATCGAGCAGTACTTC
cdr3_aa: CASIPARDRGIEQYF
clone_size: once
d_call: TRBD1
v_call: TRBV28
j_call: TRBJ2-7

cdr3_nt: TGTGCCAGCAGTGAAGGAGGGGTGGGCACAGATACGCAGTATTTT
cdr3_aa: CASSEGGVGTDTQYF
clone_size: once
d_call: NA
v_call: TRBV6-4
j_call: TRBJ2-3

cdr3_nt: TGTGCCAGTAGTACCAGGGAAAACAATCAGCCCCAGCATTTT
cdr3_aa: CASSTRENNQPQHF
clone_size: NA
d_call: NA
v_call: TRBV19
j_call: TRBJ1-5

cdr3_nt: TGTGCCAGTAGTAAGATAAGCTCCTACAATGAGCAGTTCTTC
cdr3_aa: CASSKISSYNEQFF
clone_size: once
d_call: NA
v_call: TRBV19
j_call: TRBJ2-1

cdr3_nt: TGTGCCAGCAGTCCTTACAGGGGTTCACAGCCCCAGCATTTT
cdr3_aa: CASSPYRGSQPQHF
clone_size: NA
d_call: TRBD1
v_call: TRBV28
j_call: TRBJ1-5

cdr3_nt: TGTGCCAGCAGCCCGGTTGGGTTGGACTCCTACAATGAGCAGTTCTTC
cdr3_aa: CASSPVGLDSYNEQFF
clone_size: NA
d_call: NA
v_call: TRBV7-6
j_call: TRBJ2-1

cdr3_nt: TGTGCCACCAGTGATCGAGACAACTATAACTATGGCTACACCTTC
cdr3_aa: CATSDRDNYNYGYTF
clone_size: NA
d_call: NA
v_call: TRBV24-1
j_call: TRBJ1-2

cdr3_nt: TGTGCCAGCAGCTCGGGACGCCGGGGGAACTACGAGCAGTACTTC
cdr3_aa: CASSSGRRGNYEQYF
clone_size: NA
d_call: NA
v_call: TRBV5-4
j_call: TRBJ2-7

cdr3_nt: TGTGCCAGCAGCGCACTCCTGAGGAGGGACTCGGGCTATGGCTACACCTTC
cdr3_aa: CASSALLRRDSGYGYTF
clone_size: NA
d_call: NA
v_call: TRBV7-2
j_call: TRBJ1-2

cdr3_nt: TGTGCCAGCCGACCCCAGGGACTAGCGGGAGGGAAGGATACGCAGTATTTT
cdr3_aa: CASRPQGLAGGKDTQYF
clone_size: NA
d_call: TRBD2
v_call: TRBV28
j_call: TRBJ2-3

cdr3_nt: TGCGCCACTAAGCCGGGACAAAGGAACACTGAAGCTTTCTTT
cdr3_aa: CATKPGQRNTEAFF
clone_size: NA
d_call: NA
v_call: TRBV5-1
j_call: TRBJ1-1